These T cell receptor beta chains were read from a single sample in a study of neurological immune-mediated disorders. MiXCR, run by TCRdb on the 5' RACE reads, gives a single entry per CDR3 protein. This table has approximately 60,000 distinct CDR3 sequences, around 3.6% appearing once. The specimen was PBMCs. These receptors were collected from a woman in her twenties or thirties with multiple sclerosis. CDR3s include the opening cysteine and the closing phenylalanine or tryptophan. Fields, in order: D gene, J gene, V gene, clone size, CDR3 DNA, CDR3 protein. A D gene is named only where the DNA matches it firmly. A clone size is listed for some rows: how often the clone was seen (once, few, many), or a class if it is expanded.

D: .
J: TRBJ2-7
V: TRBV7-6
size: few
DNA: TGTGCCAGCAGCGCAAGGGGGGCTAGCGAAGAGCAGTACTTC
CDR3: CASSARGASEEQYF

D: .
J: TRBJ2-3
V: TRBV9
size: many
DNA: TGTGCCAGCAGAGCGCTCGGCACAGATACGCAGTATTTT
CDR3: CASRALGTDTQYF

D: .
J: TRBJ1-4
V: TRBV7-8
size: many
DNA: TGTGCCAGCAGCTTACGAGCCTCCGAAAAACTGTTTTTT
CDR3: CASSLRASEKLFF

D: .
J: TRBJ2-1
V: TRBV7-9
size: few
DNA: TGTGCCAGCAGCCTCGGGATCTCCTACAATGAGCAGTTCTTC
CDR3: CASSLGISYNEQFF

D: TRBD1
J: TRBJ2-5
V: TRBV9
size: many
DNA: TGTGCCAGCAGCGCTACAGGGGGCAGAGGAGAGACCCAGTACTTC
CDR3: CASSATGGRGETQYF

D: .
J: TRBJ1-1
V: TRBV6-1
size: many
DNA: TGTGCCAGCAGTGAATGGCGAATGGGAGCTTTCTTT
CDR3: CASSEWRMGAFF

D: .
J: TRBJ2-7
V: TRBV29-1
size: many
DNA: TGCAGCGTCCTAGCATCCTACGAGCAGTACTTC
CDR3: CSVLASYEQYF

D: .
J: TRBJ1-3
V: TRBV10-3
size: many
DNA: TGTGCCATCAGTGACCCTCGGGGGGGATCTGGAAACACCATATATTTT
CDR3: CAISDPRGGSGNTIYF

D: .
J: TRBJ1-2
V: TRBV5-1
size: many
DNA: TGCGCCAGCAGCTTAGAAAGGGGTAGAGGCTACACCTTC
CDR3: CASSLERGRGYTF

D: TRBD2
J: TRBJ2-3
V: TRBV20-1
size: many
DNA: TGCAGTGCTGGAGTAGCGGGGGGGCGGGATACGCAGTATTTT
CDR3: CSAGVAGGRDTQYF

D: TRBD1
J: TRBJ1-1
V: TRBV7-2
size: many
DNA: TGTGCCAGCAGCTTAACTCGGGACAGTGAAGCTTTCTTT
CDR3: CASSLTRDSEAFF

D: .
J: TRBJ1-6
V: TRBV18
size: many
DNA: TGTGCCAGCTCACCAGCTACGGGTAATTCACCCCTCCACTTT
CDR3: CASSPATGNSPLHF

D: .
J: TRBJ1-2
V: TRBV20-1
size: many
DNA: TGCAGTGCTAGAGTCTGGGAGGAATCGAACTATGGCTACACCTTC
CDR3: CSARVWEESNYGYTF

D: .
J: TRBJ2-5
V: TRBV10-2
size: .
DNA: TGCGCCAGCAGTGAAGCCCTAGCATGGGATCGGGAGACCCAGTACTTC
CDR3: CASSEALAWDRETQYF

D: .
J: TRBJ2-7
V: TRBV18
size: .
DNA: TGTGCCAGCTCACCACAACCCGCCGGGATGGGAGAGCAGTACTTC
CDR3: CASSPQPAGMGEQYF

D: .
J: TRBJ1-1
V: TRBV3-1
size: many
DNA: TGTGCCAGCAGCCAAGATGTACGGGCGGGCACTGAAGCTTTCTTT
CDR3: CASSQDVRAGTEAFF

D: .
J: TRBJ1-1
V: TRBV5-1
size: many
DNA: TGCGCCAGCAGCATGGGGACCGGAGCTTTCTTT
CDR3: CASSMGTGAFF

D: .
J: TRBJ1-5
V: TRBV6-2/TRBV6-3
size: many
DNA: TGTGCCAGCAGCCACCCCAGGGGAAACCAGCCCCAGCATTTT
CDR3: CASSHPRGNQPQHF

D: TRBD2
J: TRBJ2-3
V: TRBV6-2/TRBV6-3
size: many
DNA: TGTGCCAGCAGTTACCTTAGCGGGAGGGCCCTAACAGATACGCAGTATTTT
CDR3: CASSYLSGRALTDTQYF

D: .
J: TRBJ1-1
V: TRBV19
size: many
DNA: TGTGCCAGTAGTATATTGGACCTGAACACTGAAGCTTTCTTT
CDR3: CASSILDLNTEAFF

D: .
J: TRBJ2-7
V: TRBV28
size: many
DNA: TGTGCCAGCAGTTCCAGGGTTCCCTACGAGCAGTACTTC
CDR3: CASSSRVPYEQYF

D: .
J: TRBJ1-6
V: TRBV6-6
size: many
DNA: TGTGCCAGCAGCCACACGGTGGAAAATTCACCCCTCCACTTT
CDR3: CASSHTVENSPLHF

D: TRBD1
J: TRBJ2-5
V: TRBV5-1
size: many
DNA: TGCGCCAGCCGGACAGGATGGGAGACCCAGTACTTC
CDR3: CASRTGWETQYF

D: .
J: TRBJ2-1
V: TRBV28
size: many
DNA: TGTGCCAGCAGTTTAAGGGGCGAGCAGTTCTTC
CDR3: CASSLRGEQFF

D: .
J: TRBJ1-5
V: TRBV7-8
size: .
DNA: TGTGCCAGCGGGAAGGAACCTGGACCCCAGCATTTT
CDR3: CASGKEPGPQHF

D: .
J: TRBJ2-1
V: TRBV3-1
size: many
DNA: TGTGCCAGCAGCCGTCGAGCGGAAGATGACAATGAGCAGTTCTTC
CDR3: CASSRRAEDDNEQFF

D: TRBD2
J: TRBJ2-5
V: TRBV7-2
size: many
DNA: TGTGCCAGCAGCTCTCAAGGACTAGCCGGCCAAGAGACCCAGTACTTC
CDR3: CASSSQGLAGQETQYF

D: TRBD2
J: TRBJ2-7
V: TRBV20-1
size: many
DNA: TGCAGTGCTCGTAGCGGGGCAAGCTCCTACGAGCAGTACTTC
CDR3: CSARSGASSYEQYF

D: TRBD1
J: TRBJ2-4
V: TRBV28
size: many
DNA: TGTGCCAGCAGCAGTAACACAGGGGTCGGCATTCAGTACTTC
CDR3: CASSSNTGVGIQYF

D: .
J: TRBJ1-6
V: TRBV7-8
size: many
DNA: TGTGCCAGCAGCTTAGGCGGGTTAAGCTCCTATAATTCACCCCTCCACTTT
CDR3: CASSLGGLSSYNSPLHF

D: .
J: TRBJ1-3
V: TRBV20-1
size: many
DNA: TGCAGTGCTAGGGACAGTCGGGAGGCTGGAAACACCATATATTTT
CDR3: CSARDSREAGNTIYF

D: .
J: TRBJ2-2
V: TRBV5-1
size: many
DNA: TGCGCCAGCAGCTTGTCGGCCGGGGCCGGGGAGCTGTTTTTT
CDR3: CASSLSAGAGELFF

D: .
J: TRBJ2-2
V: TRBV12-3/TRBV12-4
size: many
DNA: TGTGCCAGCAACCCGAGAAGAACCGGGGAGCTGTTTTTT
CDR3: CASNPRRTGELFF

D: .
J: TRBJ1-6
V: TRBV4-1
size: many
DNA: TGCGCCAGCAGCCAGGGCCCTTATAATTCACCCCTCCACTTT
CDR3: CASSQGPYNSPLHF

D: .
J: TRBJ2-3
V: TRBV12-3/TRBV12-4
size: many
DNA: TGTGCCAGCAGTTCTCAGGGACCCACAGATACGCAGTATTTT
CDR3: CASSSQGPTDTQYF

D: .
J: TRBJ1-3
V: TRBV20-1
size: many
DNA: TGCAGTGCTAGAGATGTTTCTGGAAACACCATATATTTT
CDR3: CSARDVSGNTIYF

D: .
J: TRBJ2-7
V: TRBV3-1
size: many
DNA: TGTGCCAGCAGCCAAGGTCGGGTCAACGAGCAGTACTTC
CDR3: CASSQGRVNEQYF

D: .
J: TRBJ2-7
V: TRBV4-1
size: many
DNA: TGCGCCAGCAGCCAAAGCCTCCCCTCCTACGAGCAGTACTTC
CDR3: CASSQSLPSYEQYF

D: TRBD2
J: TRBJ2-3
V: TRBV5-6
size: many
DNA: TGTGCCAGCAGCTTGGGACTAGCGGGCACAGATACGCAGTATTTT
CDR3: CASSLGLAGTDTQYF

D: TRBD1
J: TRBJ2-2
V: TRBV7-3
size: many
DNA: TGTGCCAGCAGCCAACAGGGGGCGGGGACCGGGGAGCTGTTTTTT
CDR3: CASSQQGAGTGELFF

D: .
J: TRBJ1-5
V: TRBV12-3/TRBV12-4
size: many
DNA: TGTGCCAGCAGTCCAAACAGGGTGGGCCAGCCCCAGCATTTT
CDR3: CASSPNRVGQPQHF

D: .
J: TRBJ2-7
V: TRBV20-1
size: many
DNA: TGCAGTGCTGTGGACGTCTACGAGCAGTACTTC
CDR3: CSAVDVYEQYF

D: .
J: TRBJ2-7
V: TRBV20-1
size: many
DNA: TGCAGTGCTAGTGTATCGGTCCAGACTACGGAGCAGTACTTC
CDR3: CSASVSVQTTEQYF

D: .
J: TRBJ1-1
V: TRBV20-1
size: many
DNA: TGCAGTGCTAGAGATGCTGAGACTTTCTTT
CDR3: CSARDAETFF

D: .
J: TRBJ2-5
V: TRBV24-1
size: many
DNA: TGTGCCACCAGTGACTCGGATGGGGGGGCAGAGACCCAGTACTTC
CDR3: CATSDSDGGAETQYF

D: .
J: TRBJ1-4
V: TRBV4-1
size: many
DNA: TGCGCCAGCAGCCAAGGGGGAATGGGGAAACTGTTTTTT
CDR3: CASSQGGMGKLFF

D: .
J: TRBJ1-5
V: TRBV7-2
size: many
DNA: TGTGCCAGCAGCTTAGAATTTGGGAGCAATCAGCCCCAGCATTTT
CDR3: CASSLEFGSNQPQHF

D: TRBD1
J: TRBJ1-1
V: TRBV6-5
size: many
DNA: TGTGCCAGCAGTTACTCGACAGGGGTGGCTTTCTTT
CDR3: CASSYSTGVAFF

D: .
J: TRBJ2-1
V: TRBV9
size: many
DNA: TGTGCCAGCAGCGCGACTCACAATGAGCAGTTCTTC
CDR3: CASSATHNEQFF

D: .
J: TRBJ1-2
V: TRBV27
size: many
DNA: TGTGCCAGCAGTTTGGGGGCAGTCGGCTATGGCTACACCTTC
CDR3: CASSLGAVGYGYTF

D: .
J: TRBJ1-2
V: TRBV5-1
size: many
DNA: TGCGCCAGCAGCTTGGTAGGGGGTAGCTATGGCTACACCTTC
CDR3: CASSLVGGSYGYTF

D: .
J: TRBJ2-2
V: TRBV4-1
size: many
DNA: TGCGCCAGCAGCCAAGATAGAGCAGGCCGCGGGGAGCTGTTTTTT
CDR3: CASSQDRAGRGELFF

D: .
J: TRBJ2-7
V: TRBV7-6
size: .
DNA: TGTGCCAGCAGCTTAGCCTGGGGGCCTGCCTACGAGCAGTACTTC
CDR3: CASSLAWGPAYEQYF

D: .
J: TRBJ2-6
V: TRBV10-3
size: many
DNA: TGTGCCATCAGTGAGTATCAGGATTCTGGGGCCAACGTCCTGACTTTC
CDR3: CAISEYQDSGANVLTF

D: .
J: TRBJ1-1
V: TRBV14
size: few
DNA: TGTGCCAGCAGCCAAGAAGTGTCAGGGACTGAAGCTTTCTTT
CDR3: CASSQEVSGTEAFF

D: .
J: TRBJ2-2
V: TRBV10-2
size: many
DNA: TGCGCCAGTAATGGGCCCGAGATCACCGGGGAGCTGTTTTTT
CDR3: CASNGPEITGELFF

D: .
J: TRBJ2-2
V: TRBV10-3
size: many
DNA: TGTGCCATCAGTGAGTCGGGACCGCCCCTAATCGGGGAGCTGTTTTTT
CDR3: CAISESGPPLIGELFF

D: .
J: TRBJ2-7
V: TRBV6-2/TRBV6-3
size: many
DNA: TGTGCCAGCAGTTACTCGAGGGGCTACGAGCAGTACTTC
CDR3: CASSYSRGYEQYF

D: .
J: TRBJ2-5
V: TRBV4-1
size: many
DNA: TGCGCCAGCCGAGGAGGGTGGGAGACCCAGTACTTC
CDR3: CASRGGWETQYF